The 25 T cell receptor beta chains below were found in one sample sequenced in a study of T cells in localized non-small cell lung cancer. Generated by immunoSEQ multiplex PCR, the TCRdb table keeps only in-frame clones and is missing some. Of roughly 30,000 clones listed, 88% are singletons. The sequences come from peripheral blood, collected before any cancer treatment. The receptors stem from a woman aged 40-69 years with stage I lung adenocarcinoma.

In this sample, this clone turned up once. The CDR3 region has the DNA TGTGCCAGCAGCCCTACTCACAGGGGTTCTGGGGCCAACGTCCTGACTTTC. This gives the protein CASSPTHRGSGANVLTF. This chain connects TRBV14 to TRBJ2-6; TRBD1 matches at 7 bases. Trimming took 4 bases from V and 1 from J; bases not matched to a gene: 7. Germline assignment: CDR1 SGHDN and CDR2 FVKESK. CDR3 length: 17 amino acids.

The J gene is TRBJ1-1, the V gene TRBV18; D remains ambiguous. Germline lookup yields CDR1 KGHSH and CDR2 LQKENI. This CDR3 has 14 amino acids. V was clipped by 2 bases and J by 5 bases, with 12 bases between them. The DNA of the CDR3 is TGTGCCAGCTCACCAGGACCTGGAGGGACTGAAGCTTTCTTT. Translating gives CASSPGPGGTEAFF.

The V gene is TRBV11-2, the J gene TRBJ2-1, with D possibly being TRBD2 (6 bases). The CDR3 covers 13 residues. The V gene's germline CDR1 is SGHAT and CDR2 FQNNGV. V was clipped by 1 base and J by 10 bases, with 11 bases between them. The CDR3 nucleotides are TGTGCCAGCAGCTTAGGGGAAAGCGGGGAGCAGTTCTTC. It encodes CASSLGESGEQFF.

The chain combines TRBV15 with TRBJ1-4, with D perhaps matching TRBD1 (5 bases). This CDR3 spans 15 amino acids. Looked up from germline, CDR1 is LNHNV and CDR2 is YYDKDF (reference sequence). Trimming took off 1 base at V and 5 bases at J, with 11 bases between the two ends. CDR3 region: CATSRVTWDNEKLFF. Here the CDR3 DNA reads TGTGCCACCAGCAGAGTCACCTGGGACAATGAAAAACTGTTTTTT.

This chain joins TRBV2 and TRBJ2-7; TRBD1 matches 9 bases. The V gene's germline CDR1 is SNHLY and CDR2 FYNNEI. V lost 5 bases to trimming and J lost 0 bases; unmatched junction nucleotides: 5. The CDR3 extends over 15 amino acids. The DNA for the CDR3 is TGTGCCAGCAGTCTTTCGGGACAGGGCTCCTACGAGCAGTACTTC. Amino acids: CASSLSGQGSYEQYF.

The chain carries TRBV5-1 and TRBJ1-4; no reliable D call. CDR3 length: 14 residues. V dropped 5 bases and J dropped 0 bases, with 8 bases sitting between them. Germline assignment: CDR1 SGHRS and CDR2 YFSETQ. The CDR3 here is CASRPTATNEKLFF. For the CDR3, the DNA is TGCGCCAGCAGGCCCACGGCAACTAATGAAAAACTGTTTTTT.

The chain couples TRBV5-4 to TRBJ2-5; D is perhaps TRBD1 or TRBD2 (5 bases each). The CDR3 runs to 13 residues. Trimming shortened V by 4 bases and J by 3 bases, and 10 bases separated the two germline ends. Germline CDR1 and CDR2: SGHNT and YYREEE (reference sequence). For the CDR3, the DNA is TGTGCCAGCAGCACCGGGACGGAAGAGACCCAGTACTTC. Protein product: CASSTGTEETQYF.

The chain joins TRBV14 to TRBJ1-6; D is unclear. V lost 1 base to trimming and J lost 8 bases, with 9 bases between them. From germline, CDR1 is SGHDN and CDR2 FVKESK. The CDR3 totals 14 residues. The CDR3 nucleotides read TGTGCCAGCAGCCAAGTGGGTTCGCATTCACCCCTCCACTTT. The encoded protein is CASSQVGSHSPLHF.

This chain joins TRBV7-2 and TRBJ1-6, with 7 bases identical to TRBD1. This CDR3 is 15 amino acids long. The germline V gene has CDR1 SGHTA and CDR2 FQGNSA. Trimming at V came to 5 bases and at J to 3 bases, leaving 4 bases not matched to a gene. CDR3 coding DNA: TGTGCCAGCAGCCCAGGGGGACACTATAATTCACCCCTCCACTTT. It codes for CASSPGGHYNSPLHF.

Only a few counts were recorded for this clone. The gene calls are TRBV2 and TRBJ1-5; 8 bases match TRBD1. V dropped 7 bases and J dropped 6; count of bases not matched to a gene: 5. The CDR3 is 13 residues long. CDR1 is SNHLY and CDR2 is FYNNEI in the germline V gene. The CDR3 bases are TGTGCCAGCACCGGACAGGGTGTTCAGCCCCAGCATTTT. Amino acids: CASTGQGVQPQHF.

The CDR3 is CASSLSSRVSYNEQFF. CDR3 coding DNA: TGTGCCAGCAGCTTATCCTCTCGAGTCAGCTACAATGAGCAGTTCTTC. The rearrangement links TRBV7-9 to TRBJ2-1; no clear D. Germline loops: CDR1 SEHNR, CDR2 FQNEAQ (reference sequence). This CDR3 contains 16 residues. V lost 2 bases and J 3 bases, leaving 14 bases between the germline ends.

The chain couples TRBV27 to TRBJ2-7, with 12 bases that match TRBD2. J gave up 3 bases and V 5 bases, and 17 bases lay outside the gene matches. Germline V CDR1 and CDR2: MNHEY, SMNVEV (reference sequence). This CDR3 comprises 19 residues. The CDR3 spells CASSPAPGTSGSVVYEQYF. CDR3 nucleotides: TGTGCCAGCAGTCCCGCCCCCGGGACTAGCGGGTCTGTCGTCTACGAGCAGTACTTC.

The rearrangement uses TRBV5-4 and TRBJ2-1; maybe TRBD1 (5 bases). CDR1 is SGHNT and CDR2 is YYREEE in the germline V gene (reference sequence). Trimming removed 3 bases at V and 6 bases at J, with 10 bases between. This CDR3 is built from 13 residues. The CDR3 DNA follows: TGTGCCAGCAGCTCCGGACATACCAATGAGCAGTTCTTC. This translates into CASSSGHTNEQFF.

This chain links TRBV6-5 with TRBJ2-3; no reliable D call. V gave up 9 bases and J gave up 7 bases, with 23 bases separating them. The CDR3 has 15 amino acids. Germline loops: CDR1 MNHEY, CDR2 SVGAGI. The CDR3 DNA reads as TGTGCCAGTCGTGCCTCTCTAGTGTCGCAAAATACGCAGTATTTT. It encodes CASRASLVSQNTQYF.

The count of this clone is one. This chain uses TRBV27 with TRBJ2-2; D is unresolved. Germline V gives CDR1 MNHEY, CDR2 SMNVEV (reference sequence). Trimming removed 7 bases at V and 2 bases at J, with 5 bases between. This CDR3 is 12 amino acids long. Here the CDR3 DNA reads TGTGCCAGCACCGACAACACCGGGGAGCTGTTTTTT. It specifies CASTDNTGELFF.

The V call is TRBV4-3, the J call TRBJ2-1; 7 bases line up with TRBD2. Germline values: CDR1 LGHNA, CDR2 YSLEER. The junction had 8 bases not matched to a gene; V was cut back by 4 bases and J by 8 bases. The CDR3 consists of 14 residues. Here the CDR3 reads CASSRRDYSDEQFF. In nucleotides, the CDR3 is TGCGCCAGCAGCCGGCGGGACTACTCGGATGAGCAGTTCTTC.

The rearrangement joins TRBV30 to TRBJ1-4, with D tentatively TRBD1 (6 bases). The V end lost 3 bases, the J end lost 5 bases, and 16 bases lay between the germline ends. CDR3 length: 15 residues. CDR1 is GTSNPN, CDR2 SVGIG, per germline (reference sequence). CDR3 coding DNA: TGTGCCTGGAGATTCTACAGGGTCGGGAATGAAAAACTGTTTTTT. Translating it yields CAWRFYRVGNEKLFF. Variable domain in full (rest from reference TRBV30 and TRBJ1-4): SQTIHQWPATLVQPVGSPLSLECTVEGTSNPNLYWYRQAAGRGLQLLFYSVGIGQISSEVPQNLSASRPQDRQFILSSKKLLLSDSGFYLCAWRFYRVGNEKLFFGSGTQLSVL.

The rearrangement links TRBV25-1 to TRBJ1-1; no definite D call. Germline V CDR1 and CDR2: MGHDK, SYGVNS. The CDR3 covers 15 residues. Trimming took 6 bases from V and 3 from J, leaving 17 bases between them. This chain's CDR3 is CASRKIGVVDTEAFF. In DNA, the CDR3 is TGTGCCAGCAGGAAAATCGGGGTAGTAGACACTGAAGCTTTCTTT.

This clone is a singleton in its sample. The chain is built from TRBV9 and TRBJ2-1, with 10 positions matching TRBD2. After removal of 4 bases from V and 10 bases from J, the junction contained 5 bases not matched to a gene. CDR1 is SGDLS, CDR2 YYNGEE, per germline. This CDR3 has 13 amino acids. CDR3 DNA: TGTGCCAGCAGCTTGGGACTAGCGTGGGAGCAGTTCTTC. Translated, it gives CASSLGLAWEQFF.

This chain uses TRBV7-9 with TRBJ1-4; no reliable D call. The CDR3 is 14 amino acids. Germline CDR1 SEHNR, CDR2 FQNEAQ (reference sequence). Trimming shortened V by 1 base and J by 8 bases, and 11 bases separated the two germline ends. The CDR3 here is CASSLESSDEKLFF. Here the CDR3 DNA reads TGTGCCAGCAGCTTAGAATCGTCTGACGAAAAACTGTTTTTT. The variable domain in full, with the rest retrieved from reference TRBV7-9 and TRBJ1-4, is DTGVSQNPRHKITKRGQNVTFRCDPISEHNRLYWYRQTLGQGPEFLTYFQNEAQLEKSRLLSDRFSAERPKGSFSTLEIQRTEQGDSAMYLCASSLESSDEKLFFGSGTQLSVL.

The chain links TRBV6-5 to TRBJ2-3, with D perhaps assigned TRBD1 or TRBD2 (5 bases each). V shed 6 bases and J shed 3 bases, with 16 bases lying between them. Germline V gives CDR1 MNHEY, CDR2 SVGAGI. This CDR3 is built from 15 residues. CDR3 protein: CASSRDGRGTDTQYF. In DNA form, the CDR3 reads TGTGCCAGCAGCCGGGACGGGCGTGGGACAGATACGCAGTATTTT.

The rearrangement links TRBV6-5 to TRBJ1-1; D is unclear. Between the trimmed V and J ends, which lost 4 bases and 3 bases, there was a span of 15 bases. This CDR3 has 15 residues. Germline lookup yields CDR1 MNHEY and CDR2 SVGAGI. The CDR3 region has the DNA TGTGCCAGCAGTTTCGAGGGATTAGCGGACACTGAAGCTTTCTTT. As protein: CASSFEGLADTEAFF.

The chain is built from TRBV4-1 and TRBJ2-3; TRBD2 is a possible D gene (5 bases). Germline assignment: CDR1 MGHRA and CDR2 YSYEKL. This CDR3 region has 16 residues. V was clipped by 4 bases and J by 2 bases, with 16 bases between them. In DNA, the CDR3 is TGCGCCAGCAGCCTTCCTCTAACGGGGTTCACAGATACGCAGTATTTT. Protein product: CASSLPLTGFTDTQYF.

The V gene is TRBV2, the J gene TRBJ2-1; D is uncertain. Germline V gives CDR1 SNHLY, CDR2 FYNNEI. The CDR3 covers 11 residues. V lost 8 bases and J 5 bases, leaving 7 bases between the germline ends. The CDR3 coding sequence is TGTGCCAGCCACACGAACAATGAGCAGTTCTTC. This gives the protein CASHTNNEQFF.

This clone has just one count. The chain employs TRBV28 and TRBJ2-2; D is perhaps TRBD1 or TRBD2 (5 bases each). The CDR3 sequence is 16 residues long. Trimming left V 3 bases short and J 6 bases short, with 17 bases between. CDR1 is MDHEN and CDR2 is SYDVKM in the germline V gene. The CDR3 DNA is TGTGCCAGCAGTTTCCTGAGCAGGGAGAGGGCCGGGGAGCTGTTTTTT. This encodes CASSFLSRERAGELFF.